The rows below give T cell receptor beta chains drawn from one sample of a study of shared clonotypes between healthy human individuals. Sequencing used immunoSEQ multiplex PCR; TCRdb keeps in-frame clones, though not all of them. The sample lists about 2 million clones, roughly 96% occurring once. Material for sequencing was naive CD4+ T cells sorted from blood. These receptor sequences come from a man aged 18 to 29 in good health. Both conserved end residues are part of each CDR3. D genes are given only for firm matches. For some rows the clone size is stated as once, few or many, or as a class when expanded; others skip it.

few	TRBD1	TRBV11-2	TRBJ2-7	TGTGCCAGCAGCCTTGAGGGGACAGTTGAGCAGTACTTC	CASSLEGTVEQYF
once	.	TRBV28	TRBJ1-2	TGTGCCAGCAGTTCTGGTCAGGTTGTTGGCTACACCTTC	CASSSGQVVGYTF
.	TRBD2	TRBV7-2	TRBJ2-7	TGTGCCAGCAGCCCCTGGGGGCGAGCGGGAGATTACGAGCAGTACTTC	CASSPWGRAGDYEQYF
once	.	TRBV5-1	TRBJ1-4	TGCGCCAGCAGCTTGATGGGAGCTAATGAAAAACTGTTTTTT	CASSLMGANEKLFF
.	.	TRBV10-3	TRBJ1-6	TGTGCCATCAGTACAGAGAGCTCCTATAATTCACCCCTCCACTTT	CAISTESSYNSPLHF
.	TRBD1	TRBV10-3	TRBJ2-2	TGTGCCACTACCGGGACAGTTAACACCGGGGAGCTGTTTTTT	CATTGTVNTGELFF
.	TRBD2	TRBV19	TRBJ2-1	TGTGCCAGTAGTCTAGAGACTAGCGGGAGGGTTCATGAGCAGTTCTTC	CASSLETSGRVHEQFF
.	.	TRBV5-1	TRBJ1-1	TGCGCCAGCAGCTTGGTACAGACAGCGAACACTGAAGCTTTCTTT	CASSLVQTANTEAFF
.	.	TRBV5-1	TRBJ2-2	TGCGCCAGCAGTTTTTCACAGGGAGACACCGGGGAGCTGTTTTTT	CASSFSQGDTGELFF
.	.	TRBV7-8	TRBJ1-3	TGTGCCAGCAGCTTAGCTAATATGGAAAGGTCCGGAAACACCATATATTTT	CASSLANMERSGNTIYF
.	.	TRBV7-2	TRBJ1-5	TGTGCCAGCAGCTCCGCCGGGACGGCCAATCAGCCCCAGCATTTT	CASSSAGTANQPQHF
few	.	TRBV10-3	TRBJ2-7	TGTGCCATCGGGACCTACGAGCAGTACTTC	CAIGTYEQYF
.	.	TRBV15	TRBJ1-5	TGTGCCACCAGCAGAGATAGACAGATTTTGAATCAGCCCCAGCATTTT	CATSRDRQILNQPQHF
.	TRBD2	TRBV7-2	TRBJ2-1	TGTGCCAGCAGACAAGGACTAGCGCTATACAATGAGCAGTTCTTC	CASRQGLALYNEQFF
.	TRBD2	TRBV5-1	TRBJ2-3	TGCGCCAGCAGCTTGAACGTCGGGGGGAGCACAGATACGCAGTATTTT	CASSLNVGGSTDTQYF
.	.	TRBV28	TRBJ1-5	TGTGCCAGCAGTTACCGCAGGGGAGGCAATCAGCCCCAGCATTTT	CASSYRRGGNQPQHF
.	.	TRBV5-6	TRBJ2-1	TGTGCCAGCAGATTAAACAATGAGCAGTTCTTC	CASRLNNEQFF
.	.	TRBV4-1	TRBJ2-7	TGCGCCAGCAGCCAAGATTGGGGCCCTAGATCTCGGTACTTC	CASSQDWGPRSRYF
.	.	TRBV6-1	TRBJ1-4	TGTGCCAGCTCATGGGACCTAAAGGGGGAAAAACTGTTTTTT	CASSWDLKGEKLFF
once	.	TRBV2	TRBJ2-3	TGTGCCAGCAGTGACGGGGGGCTCGGAGACACAGATACGCAGTATTTT	CASSDGGLGDTDTQYF
.	.	TRBV10-3	TRBJ1-4	TGTGCCATCAGTGAGGCACAGGGTACGGAAAAACTGTTTTTT	CAISEAQGTEKLFF
once	.	TRBV7-9	TRBJ1-2	TGTGCCAGCAGCCCTGGACAGTATGGCTACACCTTC	CASSPGQYGYTF
.	.	TRBV5-1	TRBJ2-7	TGCGCCAGCAGCACCGCCGGGACCGGCCTGCGGGAGCAGTACTTC	CASSTAGTGLREQYF
once	.	TRBV10-1	TRBJ1-6	TGCGCCAGCGGGTCCGAGAGTTCACCCCTCCACTTT	CASGSESSPLHF
.	.	TRBV14	TRBJ1-2	TGTGCCAGCAGCCAAGACAGGGCGGGCTACACCTTC	CASSQDRAGYTF
.	.	TRBV28	TRBJ2-4	TGTGCCAGCGGATCATTAGCCAAAAACATTCAGTACTTC	CASGSLAKNIQYF
few	.	TRBV27	TRBJ1-6	TGTGCCAGCAGATTGACGGGGAGGGCCAATAATTCACCCCTCCACTTT	CASRLTGRANNSPLHF
.	TRBD1	TRBV7-9	TRBJ2-7	TGTGCCAGCAGCGCCCGGACAGGGTCCTACGAGCAGTACTTC	CASSARTGSYEQYF
once	TRBD1	TRBV4-1	TRBJ1-2	TGCGCCACTTTAGGCGGGACAGGAAAAAACTATGGCTACACCTTC	CATLGGTGKNYGYTF
.	.	TRBV19	TRBJ2-1	TGTGCCAGTAGTATCAAGGGCTACAATGAGCAGTTCTTC	CASSIKGYNEQFF
.	.	TRBV7-2	TRBJ1-1	TGTGCCAGCAGCTTACTCCACGGGGCGAACACTGAAGCTTTCTTT	CASSLLHGANTEAFF
.	.	TRBV29-1	TRBJ2-7	TGCAGCGTGGCCCCGCGAGGGGACCCCTACGAGCAGTACTTC	CSVAPRGDPYEQYF
many	TRBD2	TRBV5-4	TRBJ2-3	TGTGCCAGCAGCTTTCCGAGCGGGGGCACAGATACGCAGTATTTT	CASSFPSGGTDTQYF
.	TRBD1	TRBV28	TRBJ1-5	TGTGCCAGCAGTCCACACAGGGGGATCGACAATCAGCCCCAGCATTTT	CASSPHRGIDNQPQHF
.	.	TRBV18	TRBJ2-7	TGTGCCAGCTCACTAGGGGACTACGAGCAGTACTTC	CASSLGDYEQYF
.	.	TRBV6-5	TRBJ1-4	TGTGCCAGCAGTTATGGTCCTCATAATGAAAAACTGTTTTTT	CASSYGPHNEKLFF
.	TRBD2	TRBV4-3	TRBJ2-1	TGCGCCAGCAGCCAAGGTCGATTAGCGGGGGGATACAATGAGCAGTTCTTC	CASSQGRLAGGYNEQFF
.	.	TRBV27	TRBJ2-7	TGTGCCAGCAGTTCCCCCCTGAACTCCTACGAGCAGTACTTC	CASSSPLNSYEQYF
.	.	TRBV6-6	TRBJ1-2	TGTGCCAGCAGTTATGGGGGGCCTAACTATGGCTACACCTTC	CASSYGGPNYGYTF
.	.	TRBV6-7	TRBJ2-2	TGTGCCAGCATCCACCTGAGAGGGAACACCGGGGAGCTGTTTTTT	CASIHLRGNTGELFF
.	TRBD1	TRBV10-2	TRBJ1-1	TGCGCCAGCAGGGGGACAGGGCTGAACACTGAAGCTTTCTTT	CASRGTGLNTEAFF
.	TRBD2	TRBV6-6	TRBJ2-7	TGTGCCAGCAGTTACCCGGGGACTAGCGGAAGCTACGAGCAGTACTTC	CASSYPGTSGSYEQYF
.	TRBD1	TRBV7-3	TRBJ2-2	TGTGCCAGCAGCTTGGACAGGGGAGCCGGGGAGCTGTTTTTT	CASSLDRGAGELFF
.	TRBD1	TRBV9	TRBJ1-6	TGTGCCAGCAGCGGGGACAGCTTGAGCTCCTATAATTCACCCCTCCACTTT	CASSGDSLSSYNSPLHF
.	.	TRBV12-5	TRBJ2-5	TGTGCTAGTGGTTTGGAGGGGAGAGACCCGTACTTC	CASGLEGRDPYF
.	.	TRBV18	TRBJ2-7	TGTGCCAGCTCACTGGGCACAGGCTCCGTCGAGCAGTACTTC	CASSLGTGSVEQYF
once	.	TRBV5-1	TRBJ2-7	TGCGCCAGCAGCCCACAGGGCCCCTACGAGCAGTACTTC	CASSPQGPYEQYF
.	.	TRBV11-2	TRBJ1-2	TGTGCCAGCAGCCGGGATCAGGTTACCTCATCTGGCTACACCTTC	CASSRDQVTSSGYTF
.	.	TRBV2	TRBJ2-7	TGTGCCAGCAGTGAAATCGGACGGTCGGACTCCTACGAGCAGTACTTC	CASSEIGRSDSYEQYF